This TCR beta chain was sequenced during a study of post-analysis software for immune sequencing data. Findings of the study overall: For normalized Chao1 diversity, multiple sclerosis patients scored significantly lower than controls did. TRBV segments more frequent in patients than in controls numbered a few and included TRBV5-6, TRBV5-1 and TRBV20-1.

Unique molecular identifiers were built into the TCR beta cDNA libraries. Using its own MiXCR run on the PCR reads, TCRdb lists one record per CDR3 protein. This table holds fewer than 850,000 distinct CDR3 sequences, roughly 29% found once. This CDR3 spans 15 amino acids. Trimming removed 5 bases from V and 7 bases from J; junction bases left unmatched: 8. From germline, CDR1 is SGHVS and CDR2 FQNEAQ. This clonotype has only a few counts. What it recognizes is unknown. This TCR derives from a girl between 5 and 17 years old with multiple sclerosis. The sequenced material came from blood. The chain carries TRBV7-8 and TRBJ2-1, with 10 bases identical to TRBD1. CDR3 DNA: TGTGCCAGCAGCCGACCGGGACAGGGGTTGAATGAGCAGTTCTTC. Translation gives CASSRPGQGLNEQFF.